Shown below are 8 T cell receptor beta chains from a single sample sequenced in a study of tumor-infiltrating lymphocytes in primary liver carcinoma (dated by TCRdb to about 2017). Instrument used: Illumina HiSeq 2500. A constant-region primer and ProtoScript II reverse transcriptase were used to reverse-transcribe TCRbeta-specific cDNA from 500 ng total RNA. Construction of the TCRbeta libraries relied on three nested rounds of multiplex PCR, following a slightly modified ARM-PCR procedure. The first two PCR rounds used multiplex TRBV1-TRBV30 forward primers with a Cbeta reverse primer, each for 10 cycles. TCRdb reworked the public reads: Q25 trimming with fastp, MiXCR clone assembly, productive beta chains retained. Rows are unified per CDR3 protein, each entry keeping the most common DNA and genes. This sample comprises some 87,000 distinct CDR3 sequences, just under 70% of them detected only once. Around 27% of the sample is in the top ten clones.

Without any cell sorting, total RNA and DNA were extracted together from roughly 21-30 mg of bulk tissue using the AllPrep DNA/RNA mini kit. Sequencing was carried out using tumor-adjacent normal liver tissue. All receptors derive from a man aged 35 to 55 with primary liver carcinoma and hepatitis B virus infection.

For this clonotype: A junction end diverges from the germline sequence, so it may reflect a read error. The rearrangement joins TRBV29-1 to TRBJ2-1; unclear D gene. The germline V gene has CDR1 SQVTM and CDR2 ANQGSEA. The CDR3 is made up of 12 amino acids. The CDR3 reads CSVVRLGFEQFF. The CDR3 DNA follows: TGCAGCGTTGTTAGGTTGGGGTTTGAGCAGTTCTTT.

Note on this clonotype: A much larger clone lies one base from this, so it may be a read error. The chain carries TRBV7-8 and TRBJ2-3; D is unresolved. Germline CDR1 is SGHVS and CDR2 is FQNEAQ. CDR3 length equals 15 residues. Written as DNA, the CDR3 is TGTGCCAGCAGCTTAGGGACCGTCCTCACAGATACGCACTATTTT. Amino acids: CASSLGTVLTDTHYF.

This clonotype was detected a few times. V is TRBV6-1 and J is TRBJ2-5; tentative D call: TRBD1 (7 bases). The CDR3 is made up of 16 amino acids. The V gene's germline CDR1 is MNHNS and CDR2 SASEGT. Trimming cost V 6 bases and J 2 bases, with 19 bases left between them. CDR3 DNA sequence: TGTGCCAGCAGCCCGGAGGGGGACAGAATTCAAGAGACCCAGTACTTC. Protein: CASSPEGDRIQETQYF.

The chain couples TRBV29-1 to TRBJ2-6; 10 bases are shared with TRBD1. The CDR3 loop spans 18 amino acids. With V trimmed by 3 bases and J by 2 bases, 10 bases remained unmatched. CDR1 is SQVTM and CDR2 is ANQGSEA in the germline V gene. The CDR3 nucleotides are TGCAGCGTTGATACAACCGGGACAGGGGCAGCTGGGGCCAACGTCCTGACTTTC. Its protein product is CSVDTTGTGAAGANVLTF. Full variable domain (missing parts from reference TRBV29-1 and TRBJ2-6): SAVISQKPSRDICQRGTSLTIQCQVDSQVTMMFWYRQQPGQSLTLIATANQGSEATYESGFVIDKFPISRPNLTFSTLTVSNMSPEDSSIYLCSVDTTGTGAAGANVLTFGAGSRLTVL.

This clonotype came up many times. The chain is built from TRBV29-1 and TRBJ2-3; 9 bases line up with TRBD2. With V trimmed by 7 bases and J by 1 base, 9 bases remained unmatched. CDR1 and CDR2 (germline): SQVTM, ANQGSEA. The CDR3 loop spans 15 amino acids. The CDR3 here is CSAGGRARGTDTQYF. In DNA, the CDR3 is TGCAGCGCTGGCGGGAGGGCCCGTGGCACAGATACGCAGTATTTT.

A note on this clonotype: One base away lies a much larger clone, so this may be a sequencing read error. This chain connects TRBV4-1 to TRBJ2-3; 11 bases map to TRBD1. This CDR3 has 17 amino acids. In germline, CDR1 is MGHRA, CDR2 YSYEKL. Losses at the gene ends were 7 bases for V and 4 bases for J; bases not matched to a gene: 13. The CDR3 DNA reads TGCGCCAGCAACCCATATTCCGGGACAGGGGGAGCAGATACGCAGTATTTT. Protein sequence: CASNPYSGTGGADTQYF.

This clonotype was detected once. This chain uses TRBV5-1 with TRBJ2-5; D not certain. Per the germline V gene, CDR1 is SGHRS and CDR2 is YFSETQ. The CDR3 is made up of 15 amino acids. The V and J ends lost 1 base and 1 base respectively, with 11 bases between them. The CDR3 bases are TGCGCCAGCAGCTTGCACGGGCGGAGCCAAGAGACCCAGTACTTC. Protein: CASSLHGRSQETQYF.

In regard to this clonotype: Germline and junction disagree at one end, which may indicate a read error. The chain recombines TRBV29-1 with TRBJ2-7; no clear D gene. There are 13 residues in the CDR3. CDR1 and CDR2 from the germline V gene are SQVTM and ANQGSEA. The DNA of the CDR3 is TGCAGCGTTGGGGCAGGAAAAGTCTACGAGCAGTATTTC. This encodes CSVGAGKVYEQYF.